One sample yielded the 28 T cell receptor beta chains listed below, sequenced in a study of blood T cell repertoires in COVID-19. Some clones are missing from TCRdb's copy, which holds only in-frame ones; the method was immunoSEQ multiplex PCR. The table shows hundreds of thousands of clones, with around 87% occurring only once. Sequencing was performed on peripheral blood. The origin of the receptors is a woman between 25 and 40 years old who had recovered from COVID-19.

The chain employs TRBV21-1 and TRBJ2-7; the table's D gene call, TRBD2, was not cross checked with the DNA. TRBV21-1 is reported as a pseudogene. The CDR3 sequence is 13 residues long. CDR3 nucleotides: TGTGCCAGCAGCAAAGAGAGGCGGGACGAGCAGTACTTC. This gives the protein CASSKERRDEQYF.

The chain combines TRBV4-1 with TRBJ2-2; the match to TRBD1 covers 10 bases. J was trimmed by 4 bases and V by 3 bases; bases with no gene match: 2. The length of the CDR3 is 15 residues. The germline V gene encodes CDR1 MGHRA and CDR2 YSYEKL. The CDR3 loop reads CASSQGQGSTGELFF. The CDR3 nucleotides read TGCGCCAGCAGCCAGGGACAGGGGAGCACCGGGGAGCTGTTTTTT.

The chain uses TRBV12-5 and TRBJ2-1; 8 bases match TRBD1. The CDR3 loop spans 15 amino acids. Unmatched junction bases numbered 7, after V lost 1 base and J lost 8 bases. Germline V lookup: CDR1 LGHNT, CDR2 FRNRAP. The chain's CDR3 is CASGLDRGNSDEQFF. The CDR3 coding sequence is TGTGCTAGTGGTTTGGACAGGGGGAACTCCGATGAGCAGTTCTTC.

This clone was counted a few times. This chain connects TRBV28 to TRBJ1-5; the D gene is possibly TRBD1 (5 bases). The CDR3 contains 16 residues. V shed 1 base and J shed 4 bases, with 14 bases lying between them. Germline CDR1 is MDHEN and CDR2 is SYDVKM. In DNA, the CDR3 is TGTGCCAGCAGTTTATTGGTCGCGGGGGGTAATCAGCCCCAGCATTTT. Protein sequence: CASSLLVAGGNQPQHF.

The CDR3: CAWSGKGREKLFF. CDR3 nucleotide sequence: TGTGCCTGGAGTGGCAAGGGGCGGGAAAAACTGTTTTTT. V is TRBV30 and J is TRBJ1-4; a weak D match, TRBD1 (5 bases). Germline V gene data show CDR1 as GTSNPN and CDR2 as SVGIG (reference sequence). This CDR3 contains 13 residues. The V end was cut by 1 base, the J end by 8 bases, with 11 bases between.

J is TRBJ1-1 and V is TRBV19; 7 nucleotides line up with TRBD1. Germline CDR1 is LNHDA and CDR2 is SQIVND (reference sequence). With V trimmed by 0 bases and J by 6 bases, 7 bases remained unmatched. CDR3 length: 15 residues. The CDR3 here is CASSIDSTGIPEAFF. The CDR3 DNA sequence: TGTGCCAGTAGTATAGACTCGACAGGGATACCTGAAGCTTTCTTT.

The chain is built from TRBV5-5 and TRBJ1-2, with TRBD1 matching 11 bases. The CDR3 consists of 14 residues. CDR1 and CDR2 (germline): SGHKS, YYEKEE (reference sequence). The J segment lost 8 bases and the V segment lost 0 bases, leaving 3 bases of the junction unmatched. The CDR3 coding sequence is TGTGCCAGCAGCTTGGCGGACAGGGGGCTGGGCTACACCTTC. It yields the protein CASSLADRGLGYTF.

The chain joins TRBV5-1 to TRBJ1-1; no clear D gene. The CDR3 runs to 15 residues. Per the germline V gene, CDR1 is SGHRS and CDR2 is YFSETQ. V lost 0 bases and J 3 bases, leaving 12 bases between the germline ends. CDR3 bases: TGCGCCAGCAGCTTGGTTGGCGACGAGGACACTGAAGCTTTCTTT. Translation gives CASSLVGDEDTEAFF. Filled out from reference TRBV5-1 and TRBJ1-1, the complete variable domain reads KAGVTQTPRYLIKTRGQQVTLSCSPISGHRSVSWYQQTPGQGLQFLFEYFSETQRNKGNFPGRFSGRQFSNSRSEMNVSTLELGDSALYLCASSLVGDEDTEAFFGQGTRLTVV.

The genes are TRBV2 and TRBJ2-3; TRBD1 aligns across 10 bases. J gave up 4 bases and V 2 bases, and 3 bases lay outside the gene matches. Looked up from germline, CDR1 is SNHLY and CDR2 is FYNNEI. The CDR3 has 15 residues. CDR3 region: CASSETGTGADTQYF. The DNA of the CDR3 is TGTGCCAGCAGTGAAACCGGGACAGGGGCAGATACGCAGTATTTT.

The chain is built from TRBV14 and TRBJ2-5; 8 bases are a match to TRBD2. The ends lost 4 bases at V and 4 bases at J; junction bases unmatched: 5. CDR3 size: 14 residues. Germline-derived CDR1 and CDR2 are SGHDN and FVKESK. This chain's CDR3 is CASSPLGLGETQYF. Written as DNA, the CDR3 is TGTGCCAGCAGCCCTCTGGGACTAGGAGAGACCCAGTACTTC.

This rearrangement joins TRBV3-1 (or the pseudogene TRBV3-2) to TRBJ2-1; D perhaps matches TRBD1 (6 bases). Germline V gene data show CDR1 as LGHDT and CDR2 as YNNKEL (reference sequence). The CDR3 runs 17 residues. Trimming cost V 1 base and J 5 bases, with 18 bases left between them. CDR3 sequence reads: CASSQGGLATRHNEQFF. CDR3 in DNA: TGTGCCAGCAGCCAAGGGGGGCTGGCCACGAGACACAATGAGCAGTTCTTC.

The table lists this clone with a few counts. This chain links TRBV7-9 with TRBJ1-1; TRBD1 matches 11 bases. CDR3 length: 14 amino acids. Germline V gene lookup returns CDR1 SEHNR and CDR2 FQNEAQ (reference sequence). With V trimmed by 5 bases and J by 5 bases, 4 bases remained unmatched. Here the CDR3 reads CASSPWDRGTEAFF. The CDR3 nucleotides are TGTGCCAGCAGCCCATGGGACAGGGGGACTGAAGCTTTCTTT.

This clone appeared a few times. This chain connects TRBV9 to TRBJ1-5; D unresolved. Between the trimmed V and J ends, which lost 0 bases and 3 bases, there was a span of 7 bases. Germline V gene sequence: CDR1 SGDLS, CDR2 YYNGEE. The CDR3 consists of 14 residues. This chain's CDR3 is CASSVGSDNQPQHF. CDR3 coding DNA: TGTGCCAGCAGCGTAGGGAGTGACAATCAGCCCCAGCATTTT.

CDR3 residues: CASSPLGTSESTDTQYF. The CDR3 bases are TGTGCCAGCAGTCCCCTCGGGACTAGCGAAAGCACAGATACGCAGTATTTT. This rearrangement joins TRBV6-6 to TRBJ2-3; 10 bases align to TRBD2. From germline, CDR1 is MNHNY and CDR2 SVGAGI (reference sequence). The CDR3 is made up of 17 amino acids. After removal of 5 bases from V and 0 bases from J, the junction contained 8 bases not matched to a gene.

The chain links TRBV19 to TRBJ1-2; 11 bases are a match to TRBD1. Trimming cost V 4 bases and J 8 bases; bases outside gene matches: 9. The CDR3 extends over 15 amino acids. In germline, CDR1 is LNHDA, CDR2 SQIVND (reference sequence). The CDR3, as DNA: TGTGCCAGTAGTACTCCGGGACAGGGGGTAGTGGGCTACACCTTC. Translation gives CASSTPGQGVVGYTF.

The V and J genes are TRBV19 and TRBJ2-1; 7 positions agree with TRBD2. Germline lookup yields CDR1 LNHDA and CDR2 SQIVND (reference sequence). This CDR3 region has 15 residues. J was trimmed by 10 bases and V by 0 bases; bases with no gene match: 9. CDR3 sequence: CASSIDVAGLGEQFF. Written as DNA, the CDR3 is TGTGCCAGTAGTATAGATGTAGCGGGCTTAGGAGAGCAGTTCTTC.

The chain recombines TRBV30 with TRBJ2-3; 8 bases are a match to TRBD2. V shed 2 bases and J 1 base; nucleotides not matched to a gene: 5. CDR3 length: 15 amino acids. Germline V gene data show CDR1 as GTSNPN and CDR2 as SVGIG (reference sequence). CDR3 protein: CAWSIRAGGTDTQYF. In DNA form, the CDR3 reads TGTGCCTGGAGTATCCGAGCGGGGGGCACAGATACGCAGTATTTT.

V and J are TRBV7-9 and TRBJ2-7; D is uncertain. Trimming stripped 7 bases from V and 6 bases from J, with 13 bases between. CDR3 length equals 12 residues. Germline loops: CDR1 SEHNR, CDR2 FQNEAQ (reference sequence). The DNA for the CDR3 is TGTGCCAGCATCTCTGTTGGGCTCGAGCAGTACTTC. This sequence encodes CASISVGLEQYF. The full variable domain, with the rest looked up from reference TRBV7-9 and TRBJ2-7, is DTGVSQNPRHKITKRGQNVTFRCDPISEHNRLYWYRQTLGQGPEFLTYFQNEAQLEKSRLLSDRFSAERPKGSFSTLEIQRTEQGDSAMYLCASISVGLEQYFGPGTRLTVT.

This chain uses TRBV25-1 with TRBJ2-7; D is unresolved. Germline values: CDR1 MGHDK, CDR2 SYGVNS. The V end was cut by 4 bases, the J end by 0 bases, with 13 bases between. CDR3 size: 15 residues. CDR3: CASSGLVGLSYEQYF. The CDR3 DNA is TGTGCCAGCAGTGGGCTAGTGGGTCTCTCCTACGAGCAGTACTTC.

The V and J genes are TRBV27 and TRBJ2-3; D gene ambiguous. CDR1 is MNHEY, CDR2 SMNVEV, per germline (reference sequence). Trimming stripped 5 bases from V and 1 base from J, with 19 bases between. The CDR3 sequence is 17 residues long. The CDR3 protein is CASSLTTRSLGTDTQYF. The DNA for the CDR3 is TGTGCCAGCAGTCTTACGACCCGGAGCTTGGGCACAGATACGCAGTATTTT.

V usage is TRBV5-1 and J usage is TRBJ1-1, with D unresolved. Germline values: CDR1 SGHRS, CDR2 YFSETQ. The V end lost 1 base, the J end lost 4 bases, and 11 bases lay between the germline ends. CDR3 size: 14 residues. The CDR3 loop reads CASSLSLRGTEAFF. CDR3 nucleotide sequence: TGCGCCAGCAGCTTGTCCCTTAGAGGCACTGAAGCTTTCTTT. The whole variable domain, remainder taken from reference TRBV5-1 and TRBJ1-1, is KAGVTQTPRYLIKTRGQQVTLSCSPISGHRSVSWYQQTPGQGLQFLFEYFSETQRNKGNFPGRFSGRQFSNSRSEMNVSTLELGDSALYLCASSLSLRGTEAFFGQGTRLTVV.

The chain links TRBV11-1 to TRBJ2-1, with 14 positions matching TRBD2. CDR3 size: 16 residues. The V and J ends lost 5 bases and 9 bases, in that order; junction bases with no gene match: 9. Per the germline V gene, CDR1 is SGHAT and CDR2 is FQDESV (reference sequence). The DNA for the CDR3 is TGTGCCAGCAGCCCTTCCCCGGGACTAGCGGGAGCTGAGCAGTTCTTC. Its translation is CASSPSPGLAGAEQFF.

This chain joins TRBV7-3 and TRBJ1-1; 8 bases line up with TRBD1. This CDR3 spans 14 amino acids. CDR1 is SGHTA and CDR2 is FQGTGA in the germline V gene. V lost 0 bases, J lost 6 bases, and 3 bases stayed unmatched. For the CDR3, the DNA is TGTGCCAGCAGCTTAACGGGGACAGGCGCTGAAGCTTTCTTT. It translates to CASSLTGTGAEAFF.

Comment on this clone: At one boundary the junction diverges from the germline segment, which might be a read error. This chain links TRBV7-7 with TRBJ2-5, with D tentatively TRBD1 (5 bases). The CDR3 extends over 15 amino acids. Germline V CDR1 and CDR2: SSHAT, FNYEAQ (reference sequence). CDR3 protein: CASTLGADPRETQYF. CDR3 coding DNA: TGTGCTAGCACCCTAGGGGCGGACCCCCGAGAGACCCAGTACTTC.

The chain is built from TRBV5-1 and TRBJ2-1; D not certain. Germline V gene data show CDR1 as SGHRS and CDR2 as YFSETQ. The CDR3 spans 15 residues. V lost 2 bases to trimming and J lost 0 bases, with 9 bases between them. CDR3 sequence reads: CASSFAASSYNEQFF. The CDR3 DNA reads TGCGCCAGCAGCTTTGCGGCCAGCTCCTACAATGAGCAGTTCTTC.

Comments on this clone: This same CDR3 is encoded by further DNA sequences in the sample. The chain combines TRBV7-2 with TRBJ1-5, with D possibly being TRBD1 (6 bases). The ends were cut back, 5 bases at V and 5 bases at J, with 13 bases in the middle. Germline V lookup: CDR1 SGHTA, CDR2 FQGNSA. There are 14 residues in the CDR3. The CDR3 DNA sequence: TGTGCCAGCAGCCCGAGGGGGGGGGATCAGCCCCAGCATTTT. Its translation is CASSPRGGDQPQHF.

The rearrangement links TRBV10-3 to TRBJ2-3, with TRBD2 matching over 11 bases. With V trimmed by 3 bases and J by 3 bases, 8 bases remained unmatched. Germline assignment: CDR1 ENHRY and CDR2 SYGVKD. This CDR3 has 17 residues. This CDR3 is CAISDPSTSGKTDTQYF. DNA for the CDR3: TGTGCCATCAGTGATCCCTCGACTAGCGGGAAAACAGATACGCAGTATTTT.

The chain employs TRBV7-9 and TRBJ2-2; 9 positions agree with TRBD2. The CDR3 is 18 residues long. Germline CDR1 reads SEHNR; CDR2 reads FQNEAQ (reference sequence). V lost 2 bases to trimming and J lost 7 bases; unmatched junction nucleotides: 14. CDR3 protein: CASSLRTVAGGPDGELFF. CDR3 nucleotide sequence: TGTGCCAGCAGCTTACGCACTGTCGCGGGAGGGCCTGACGGGGAGCTGTTTTTT.